The 12 T cell receptor beta chains below were found in one sample sequenced in a study of tumor-infiltrating lymphocytes in primary liver carcinoma. cDNA specific to TCR beta was made from 450 to 500 ng of total RNA, with a constant-region primer employed for priming. Libraries covering TCR beta were generated through three nested multiplex PCR rounds (using a slightly modified ARM-PCR). Each of the first two PCR rounds ran approximately 10 cycles with TRBV1-TRBV30 forward and C-beta reverse primers. In TCRdb, the multiplex PCR reads were re-called with MiXCR into one record per CDR3 protein. The data show 95,000 to 150,000 distinct CDR3 sequences, around 62% seen once. DNA and RNA were both co-extracted from approximately 22-30 mg of bulk tissue that had not been sorted. Input material: liver tumor tissue from sampling region 1. The subset here: tumor region T1, superior pole. Every receptor here comes from a woman in her sixties or seventies with primary liver carcinoma and hepatitis B virus infection.

In its sample, this clonotype was seen many times. The V and J genes are TRBV7-9 and TRBJ2-7; the match to TRBD1 covers 9 bases. The CDR3 has 14 residues. Germline assignment: CDR1 SEHNR and CDR2 FQNEAQ (reference sequence). V was pared by 3 bases and J by 2 bases, with 2 bases of the junction left unmatched. The CDR3 spells CASSLDRGPYEQYF. The DNA of the CDR3 is TGTGCCAGCAGCTTGGACAGGGGACCCTACGAGCAGTACTTC.

Worth noting for this clonotype: Sequence at one end of the junction differs from germline and may be a read error. CDR3 in DNA: TGCAGCGTTGAGGGCGGGAGGGGCTTAGATACACAGTATTTT. Its protein product is CSVEGGRGLDTQYF. The V and J genes are TRBV29-1 and TRBJ2-3, with 9 positions matching TRBD2. Germline assignment: CDR1 SQVTM and CDR2 ANQGSEA. The CDR3 extends over 14 amino acids.

Concerning this clonotype itself: This could be a read error, since a much larger clone is one nucleotide away. The chain is built from TRBV4-2 and TRBJ2-3, with 9 bases identical to TRBD2. Germline V gene sequence: CDR1 LGHNA, CDR2 YNFKEQ. The CDR3 contains 16 residues. The CDR3 sequence: CASSQDKGLASDRQYF. DNA for the CDR3: TGTGCCAGCAGCCAAGATAAGGGACTAGCATCAGATAGGCAGTATTTT.

The sample holds many counts of this clonotype. The chain links TRBV11-3 to TRBJ2-3, with TRBD2 identical over 11 bases. CDR1 SGHNT and CDR2 YENEEA come from the germline V gene. There are 19 residues in the CDR3. V gave up 5 bases and J gave up 6 bases; unmatched junction bases: 19. CDR3 amino acids: CASSPGTSGLTFQRDTQYF. The CDR3 DNA is TGTGCCAGCAGCCCCGGGACTAGCGGATTAACATTCCAACGGGATACGCAGTATTTT.

Concerning this clonotype: A much more abundant neighbour one base away suggests this may be a read error. Because it lacks the conserved phenylalanine or tryptophan at the end, this CDR3 is likely a read error. It is unclear where the CDR3 begins or ends on the DNA, so no DNA is shown, and the CDR3 is as TCRdb lists it. The genes are TRBV6-5 and TRBJ2-7; the table assigns TRBD1, which was not confirmed against the DNA. The CDR3 is 12 residues long, ends included. Germline values: CDR1 MNHEY, CDR2 SVGAGI. The CDR3 reads CASSYSKGPRYL.

In regard to this clonotype: This may be a read error: a much more frequent sequence differs by one nucleotide. The rearrangement links TRBV6-5 to TRBJ1-1; tentative D call: TRBD1 (5 bases). V gave up 0 bases and J gave up 1 base, with 9 bases separating them. This CDR3 contains 15 residues. Germline values: CDR1 MNHEY, CDR2 SVGAGI. CDR3 DNA sequence: TGTGCCAGCAGTTACTCCTCGGGACGGAACACTGAAGCTTTCTTT. Its protein is CASSYSSGRNTEAFF.

As concerns this clonotype: The germline gene is not matched at one end of the junction; a read error may be the cause. This sequence joins TRBV12-3 or TRBV12-4 and TRBJ1-3; a possible D gene is TRBD1 (5 bases). The CDR3 consists of 14 residues. The CDR3 loop reads CTSSLTPTEDTIYF. The CDR3 bases are TGTACCAGCAGTTTAACCCCGACAGAGGACACCATATATTTT.

About this clonotype: The junction departs from germline at one end; a sequencing error may be responsible. The CDR3 DNA follows: TGTGCCAGTAGCTTGGGGCCAGCCGGGGAGCTGTTTTTT. It is translated as CASSLGPAGELFF. This sequence joins TRBV11-2 and TRBJ2-2, with D maybe TRBD1 (5 bases). CDR3 length equals 13 residues. In germline, CDR1 is SGHAT, CDR2 FQNNGV. Drawing the rest from reference TRBV11-2 and TRBJ2-2, the complete variable domain is EAGVAQSPRYKIIEKRQSVAFWCNPISGHATLYWYQQILGQGPKLLIQFQNNGVVDDSQLPKDRFSAERLKGVDSTLKIQPAKLEDSAVYLCASSLGPAGELFFGEGSRLTVL.

This clonotype appeared many times. V usage is TRBV30 and J usage is TRBJ2-3; 8 bases match TRBD2. Trimming took 2 bases from V and 4 from J; bases not matched to a gene: 5. This CDR3 region has 14 residues. CDR1 is GTSNPN and CDR2 is SVGIG in the germline V gene (reference sequence). CDR3 sequence reads: CAWSRGLAADTQYF. For the CDR3, the DNA is TGTGCCTGGAGTCGCGGACTAGCAGCAGATACGCAGTATTTT.

The chain joins TRBV28 to TRBJ2-7; TRBD1 is a possible D gene (6 bases). Germline CDR1 is MDHEN and CDR2 is SYDVKM. V shed 6 bases and J shed 9 bases, with 18 bases lying between them. The CDR3 covers 13 residues. The CDR3 region has the DNA TGTGCCAGCAGCTTGACAGGCGTCGTGGGGCAGTACTTC. Translation gives CASSLTGVVGQYF.

Comment on this clonotype: A clone one base away is much larger, so this may be a read error. This sequence joins TRBV5-6 and TRBJ2-1, with 11 bases lining up with TRBD2. Germline lookup yields CDR1 SGHDT and CDR2 YYEEEE. The CDR3 loop spans 16 amino acids. CDR3 sequence (DNA): TGTGCCGGCAGCTTGGGGGGACTAGCGGCAACCAATGAGCAGTTCTTC. Translation: CAGSLGGLAATNEQFF.

A remark on this clonotype: The junction differs from germline at one of its ends, possibly a read error. J is TRBJ2-2 and V is TRBV11-2; D unresolved. Germline V gene lookup returns CDR1 SGHAT and CDR2 FQNNGV. The CDR3 covers 17 residues. CDR3 region: CASSLDPEGANNGELFF. The CDR3 bases are TGTGCCAGCAGCTTAGACCCGGAAGGTGCGAACAACGGGGAGCTGTTTTTT.